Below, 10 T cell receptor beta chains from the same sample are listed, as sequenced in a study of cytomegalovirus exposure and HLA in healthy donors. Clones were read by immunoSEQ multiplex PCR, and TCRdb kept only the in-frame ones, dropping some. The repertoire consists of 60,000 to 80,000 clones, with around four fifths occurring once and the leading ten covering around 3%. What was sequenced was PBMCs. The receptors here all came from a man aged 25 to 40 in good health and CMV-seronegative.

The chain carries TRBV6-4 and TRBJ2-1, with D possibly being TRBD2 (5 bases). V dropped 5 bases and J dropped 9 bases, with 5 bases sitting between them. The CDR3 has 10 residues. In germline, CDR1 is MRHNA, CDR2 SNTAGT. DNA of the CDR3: TGTGCCAGCAGTCGGGGTGAGCAGTTCTTC. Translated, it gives CASSRGEQFF.

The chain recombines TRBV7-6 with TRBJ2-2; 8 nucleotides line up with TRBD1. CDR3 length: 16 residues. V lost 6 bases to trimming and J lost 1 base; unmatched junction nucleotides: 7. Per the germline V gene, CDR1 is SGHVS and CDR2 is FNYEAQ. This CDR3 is CASSLRQGLNTGELFF. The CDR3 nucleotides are TGTGCCAGCAGTTTACGACAGGGGCTGAACACCGGGGAGCTGTTTTTT.

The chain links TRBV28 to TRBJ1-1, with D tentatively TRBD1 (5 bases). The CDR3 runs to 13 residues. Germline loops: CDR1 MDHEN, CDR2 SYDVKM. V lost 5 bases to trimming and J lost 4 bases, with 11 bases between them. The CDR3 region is CASSRGIGTEAFF. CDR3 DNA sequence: TGTGCCAGCAGTAGGGGTATCGGCACTGAAGCTTTCTTT.

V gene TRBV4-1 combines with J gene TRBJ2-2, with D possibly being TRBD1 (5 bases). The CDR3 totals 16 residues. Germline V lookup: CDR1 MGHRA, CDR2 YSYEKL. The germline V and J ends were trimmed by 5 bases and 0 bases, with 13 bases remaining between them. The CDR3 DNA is TGCGCCAGCAGCATCCGACAGAAACCGAACACCGGGGAGCTGTTTTTT. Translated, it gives CASSIRQKPNTGELFF.

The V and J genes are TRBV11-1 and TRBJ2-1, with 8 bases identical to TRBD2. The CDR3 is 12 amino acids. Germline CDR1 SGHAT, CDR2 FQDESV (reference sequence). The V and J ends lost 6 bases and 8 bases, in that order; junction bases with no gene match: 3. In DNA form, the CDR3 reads TGTGCCAGCAGGAGTAGCGGGGATGAGCAGTTCTTC. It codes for CASRSSGDEQFF.

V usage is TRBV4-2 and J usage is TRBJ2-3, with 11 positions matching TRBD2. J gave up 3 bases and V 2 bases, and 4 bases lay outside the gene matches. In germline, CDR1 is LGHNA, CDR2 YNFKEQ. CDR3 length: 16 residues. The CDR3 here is CASSQLAGGGTDTQYF. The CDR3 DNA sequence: TGTGCCAGCAGCCAACTAGCGGGGGGCGGGACAGATACGCAGTATTTT.

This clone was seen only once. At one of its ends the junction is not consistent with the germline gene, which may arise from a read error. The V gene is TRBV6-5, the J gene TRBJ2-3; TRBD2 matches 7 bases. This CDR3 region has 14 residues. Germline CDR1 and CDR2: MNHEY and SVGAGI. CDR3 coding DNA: TGTGCCAGCAGTTACTCTAATTCGGGACTAAAGGCTGATTTT. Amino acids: CASSYSNSGLKADF.

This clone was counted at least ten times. The CDR3, as DNA: TGTGCCAGTAGTACATCGGACAGGGGCGACACTGAAGCTTTCTTT. Its protein product is CASSTSDRGDTEAFF. The rearrangement uses TRBV19 and TRBJ1-1; 9 bases line up with TRBD1. CDR3 length: 15 residues. J lost 3 bases, V lost 4 bases, and 6 bases had no gene match. Germline CDR1 is LNHDA and CDR2 is SQIVND (reference sequence).

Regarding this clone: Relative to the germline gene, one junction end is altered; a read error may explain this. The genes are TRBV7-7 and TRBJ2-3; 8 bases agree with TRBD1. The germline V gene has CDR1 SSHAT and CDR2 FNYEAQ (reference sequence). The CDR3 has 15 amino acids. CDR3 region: CASSLSPGGADTQYF. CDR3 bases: TGTGCTAGCAGCTTATCCCCAGGGGGCGCAGATACGCAGTATTTT.

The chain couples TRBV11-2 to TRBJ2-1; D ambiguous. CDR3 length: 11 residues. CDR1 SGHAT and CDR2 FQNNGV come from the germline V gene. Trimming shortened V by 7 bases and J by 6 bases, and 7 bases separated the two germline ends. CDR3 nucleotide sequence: TGTGCCAGCACCGTTTCCAATGAGCAGTTCTTC. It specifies CASTVSNEQFF.